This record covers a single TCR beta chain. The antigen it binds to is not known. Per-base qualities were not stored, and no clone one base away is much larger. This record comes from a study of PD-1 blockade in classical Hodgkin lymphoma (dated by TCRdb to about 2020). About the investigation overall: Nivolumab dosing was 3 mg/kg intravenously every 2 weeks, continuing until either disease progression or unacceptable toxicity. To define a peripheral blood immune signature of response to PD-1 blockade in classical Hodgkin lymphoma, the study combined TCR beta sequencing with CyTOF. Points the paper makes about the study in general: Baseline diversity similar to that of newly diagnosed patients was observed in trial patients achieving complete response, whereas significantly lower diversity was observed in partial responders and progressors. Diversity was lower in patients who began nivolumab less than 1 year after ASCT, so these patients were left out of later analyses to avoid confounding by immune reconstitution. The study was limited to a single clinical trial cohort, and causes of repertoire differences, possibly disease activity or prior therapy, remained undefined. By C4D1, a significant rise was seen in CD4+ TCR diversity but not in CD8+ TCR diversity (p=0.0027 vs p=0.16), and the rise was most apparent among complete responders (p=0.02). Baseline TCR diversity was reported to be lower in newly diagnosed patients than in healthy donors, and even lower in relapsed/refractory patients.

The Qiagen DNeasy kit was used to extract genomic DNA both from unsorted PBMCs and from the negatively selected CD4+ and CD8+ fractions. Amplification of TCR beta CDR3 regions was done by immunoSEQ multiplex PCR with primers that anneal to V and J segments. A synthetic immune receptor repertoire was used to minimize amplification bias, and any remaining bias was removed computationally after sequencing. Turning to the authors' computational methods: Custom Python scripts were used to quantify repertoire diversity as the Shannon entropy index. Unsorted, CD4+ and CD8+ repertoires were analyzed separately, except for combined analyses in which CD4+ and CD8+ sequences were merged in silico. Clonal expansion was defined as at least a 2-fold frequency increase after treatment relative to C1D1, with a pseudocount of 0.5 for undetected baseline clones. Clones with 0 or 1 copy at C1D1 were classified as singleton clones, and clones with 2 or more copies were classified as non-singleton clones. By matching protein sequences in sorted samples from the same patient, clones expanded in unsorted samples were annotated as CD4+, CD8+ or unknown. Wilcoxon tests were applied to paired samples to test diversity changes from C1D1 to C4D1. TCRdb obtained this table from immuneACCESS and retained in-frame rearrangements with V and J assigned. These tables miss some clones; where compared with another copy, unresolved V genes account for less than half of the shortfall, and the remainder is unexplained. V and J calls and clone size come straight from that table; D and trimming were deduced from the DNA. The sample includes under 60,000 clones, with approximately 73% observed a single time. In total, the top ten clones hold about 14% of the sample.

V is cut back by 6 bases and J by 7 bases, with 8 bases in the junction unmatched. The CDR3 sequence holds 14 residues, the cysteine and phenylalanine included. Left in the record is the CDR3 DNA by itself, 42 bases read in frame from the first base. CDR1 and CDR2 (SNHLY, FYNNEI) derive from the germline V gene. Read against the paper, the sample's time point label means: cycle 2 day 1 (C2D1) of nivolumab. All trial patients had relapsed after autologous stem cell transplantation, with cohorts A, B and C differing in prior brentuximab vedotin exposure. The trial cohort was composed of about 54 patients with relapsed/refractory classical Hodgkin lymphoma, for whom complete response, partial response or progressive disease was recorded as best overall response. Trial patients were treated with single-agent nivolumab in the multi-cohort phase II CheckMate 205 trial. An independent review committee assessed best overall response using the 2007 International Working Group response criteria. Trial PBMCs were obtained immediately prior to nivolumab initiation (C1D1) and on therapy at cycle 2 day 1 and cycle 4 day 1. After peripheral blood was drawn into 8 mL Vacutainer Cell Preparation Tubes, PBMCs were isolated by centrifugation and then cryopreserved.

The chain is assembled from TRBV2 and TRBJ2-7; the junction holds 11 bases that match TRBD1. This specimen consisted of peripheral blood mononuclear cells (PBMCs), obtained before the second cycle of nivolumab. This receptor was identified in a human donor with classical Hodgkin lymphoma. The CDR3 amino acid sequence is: CASRGGQGALEQYF. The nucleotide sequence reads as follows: TGTGCCAGCAGGGGTGGACAGGGGGCACTAGAGCAGTACTTC.